The 16 T cell receptor beta chains reported below all come from one sample, sequenced in a study of blood T cell repertoires in COVID-19. TCRdb's table, derived via immunoSEQ multiplex PCR, lists solely in-frame clones and lacks some. The table has tens of thousands of clones, 88% seen once; the top ten hold about 20%. Source material: peripheral blood. The receptors originated from a man in his 70s in a cohort sampled during active COVID-19.

This clone was counted a few times. The V gene is TRBV9, the J gene TRBJ2-1, with D perhaps matching TRBD2 (5 bases). Looked up from germline, CDR1 is SGDLS and CDR2 is YYNGEE. Trimming took off 0 bases at V and 1 base at J, with 5 bases between the two ends. The CDR3 spans 14 residues. CDR3 DNA: TGTGCCAGCAGCGTAGGAGGGTCCTACAATGAGCAGTTCTTC. Translated: CASSVGGSYNEQFF.

The V and J genes are TRBV25-1 and TRBJ2-3; D unresolved. The V and J ends lost 4 bases and 1 base respectively, with 15 bases between them. The CDR3 has 16 residues. In germline, CDR1 is MGHDK, CDR2 SYGVNS. The CDR3 DNA sequence: TGTGCCAGCAGTGCGTCCGGGTCCTTTCGCACAGATACGCAGTATTTT. This translates into CASSASGSFRTDTQYF.

The gene calls are TRBV6-6 and TRBJ1-1; D might be TRBD1 (5 bases). Germline CDR1 reads MNHNY; CDR2 reads SVGAGI (reference sequence). This CDR3 is built from 16 residues. V shed 5 bases and J shed 5 bases, with 21 bases lying between them. CDR3: CASSTPLAREYTEAFF. For the CDR3, the DNA is TGTGCCAGCAGTACCCCACTCGCCAGGGAATATACTGAAGCTTTCTTT.

Here the CDR3 reads CASSYLGRRTADTQYF. CDR3 DNA: TGTGCCAGCAGTTACCTCGGGAGAAGAACGGCAGATACGCAGTATTTT. The V gene is TRBV6-5, the J gene TRBJ2-3, with D maybe TRBD2 (6 bases). The CDR3 contains 16 residues. V lost 2 bases and J 4 bases, leaving 16 bases between the germline ends. Germline lookup yields CDR1 MNHEY and CDR2 SVGAGI.

This chain links TRBV7-2 with TRBJ2-5; 8 bases match TRBD1. V lost 5 bases, J lost 7 bases, and 12 bases stayed unmatched. Per the germline V gene, CDR1 is SGHTA and CDR2 is FQGNSA. The CDR3 is 15 amino acids. Here the CDR3 DNA reads TGTGCCAGCAGCAAGACAGGGGACCACCTCACGACCCAGTACTTC. This sequence encodes CASSKTGDHLTTQYF.

This chain connects TRBV11-3 to TRBJ2-1; TRBD2 matches 9 bases. CDR1 is SGHNT, CDR2 YENEEA, per germline. The CDR3 runs to 18 residues. J gave up 0 bases and V 1 base, and 7 bases lay outside the gene matches. The chain's CDR3 is CASSLGRGLASSYNEQFF. The CDR3 DNA reads TGTGCCAGCAGCTTAGGGAGGGGACTAGCTAGCTCCTACAATGAGCAGTTCTTC.

The count of this clone is one. The V gene is TRBV7-9, the J gene TRBJ2-1; TRBD1 agrees at 12 bases. In germline, CDR1 is SEHNR, CDR2 FQNEAQ (reference sequence). The J segment lost 4 bases and the V segment lost 5 bases, leaving 6 bases of the junction unmatched. This CDR3 is 16 amino acids long. In DNA, the CDR3 is TGTGCCAGCAGCATCCGGGACAGGGGGCCTTACAATGAGCAGTTCTTC. This sequence encodes CASSIRDRGPYNEQFF.

J is TRBJ2-1 and V is TRBV19; 7 nucleotides align to TRBD2. J gave up 7 bases and V 3 bases, and 18 bases lay outside the gene matches. CDR1 and CDR2 (germline): LNHDA, SQIVND (reference sequence). This CDR3 region has 18 residues. The CDR3 loop reads CASSMGWRAGKGGNEQFF. The DNA for the CDR3 is TGTGCCAGTAGTATGGGTTGGCGAGCGGGAAAGGGAGGGAATGAGCAGTTCTTC.

This CDR3 is CASSEGLATNEQFF. In nucleotides, the CDR3 is TGTGCCAGCAGCGAGGGACTAGCGACCAATGAGCAGTTCTTC. V is TRBV7-2 and J is TRBJ2-1; 10 bases agree with TRBD2. This CDR3 is 14 amino acids long. The J segment lost 6 bases and the V segment lost 5 bases, leaving 4 bases of the junction unmatched. Germline-derived CDR1 and CDR2 are SGHTA and FQGNSA.

The chain recombines TRBV5-1 with TRBJ2-7; possible D gene TRBD1, 5 bases. The CDR3 totals 13 residues. The V end lost 0 bases, the J end lost 5 bases, and 9 bases lay between the germline ends. CDR1 and CDR2 (germline): SGHRS, YFSETQ. In nucleotides, the CDR3 is TGCGCCAGCAGCTTGGGACAGTACGACGAGCAGTACTTC. Residues: CASSLGQYDEQYF.

The CDR3 nucleotides read TGTGCCAGCAGCTTTAGCGGGAGGCCACCCACTTGGGATACGCAGTATTTT. Its translation is CASSFSGRPPTWDTQYF. The chain combines TRBV7-4 with TRBJ2-3; TRBD2 aligns across 10 bases. J gave up 6 bases and V 3 bases, and 12 bases lay outside the gene matches. Germline V lookup: CDR1 SGHVT, CDR2 SQSDAQ. The CDR3 has 17 residues.

The chain uses TRBV3-1 (or the pseudogene TRBV3-2) and TRBJ2-5; TRBD1 agrees at 8 bases. The CDR3 is made up of 15 amino acids. The ends lost 5 bases at V and 4 bases at J; junction bases unmatched: 9. Germline CDR1 and CDR2: LGHDT and YNNKEL (reference sequence). CDR3: CASSALTGVAETQYF. The CDR3 DNA reads TGTGCCAGCAGCGCATTGACAGGGGTTGCAGAGACCCAGTACTTC.

The chain employs TRBV11-2 and TRBJ1-3; 8 nucleotides agree with TRBD1. Trimming cost V 5 bases and J 0 bases; bases outside gene matches: 9. The CDR3 is made up of 17 amino acids. Germline-derived CDR1 and CDR2 are SGHAT and FQNNGV. The CDR3 spells CASSPRDRSLSGNTIYF. For the CDR3, the DNA is TGTGCCAGCAGCCCCCGGGACAGGAGTCTCTCTGGAAACACCATATATTTT.

The rearrangement links TRBV28 to TRBJ1-2; 12 nucleotides line up with TRBD1. After removal of 10 bases from V and 3 bases from J, the junction contained 15 bases not matched to a gene. CDR3 size: 17 residues. Germline V lookup: CDR1 MDHEN, CDR2 SYDVKM. The CDR3 nucleotides are TGTGCCACTCTACCAGCCGGGACAGGGGGCAACTACTATGGCTACACCTTC. Residues: CATLPAGTGGNYYGYTF.

V gene TRBV7-6 combines with J gene TRBJ2-5; TRBD1 is a possible D gene (6 bases). This CDR3 is built from 12 residues. Germline V gene lookup returns CDR1 SGHVS and CDR2 FNYEAQ. The V end lost 6 bases, the J end lost 5 bases, and 10 bases lay between the germline ends. The DNA for the CDR3 is TGTGCCAGCAGGTTTACAGGGGAGACCCAGTACTTC. Protein product: CASRFTGETQYF.

This chain connects TRBV7-9 to TRBJ2-7, with D maybe TRBD2 (6 bases). This CDR3 comprises 12 residues. Trimming removed 5 bases from V and 3 bases from J, with 8 bases in between. Germline CDR1 and CDR2: SEHNR and FQNEAQ (reference sequence). DNA for the CDR3: TGTGCCAGCAGCCCCGGGGGCTACGAGCAGTACTTC. Translation gives CASSPGGYEQYF.